Described below is a single TCR beta chain sequence and its context. The antigen is undetermined. One end of the junction does not line up with germline, which may come from a read error. The sample belongs to a study of T cells in Graves' hyperthyroidism and ophthalmopathy. Across the whole study: Peripheral blood sampling occurred at initial diagnosis, before any treatment.

Subjects with ophthalmopathy showed a Clinical Activity Score no lower than 3, a NOSPECS grade no lower than 4, and a duration shorter than 3 months. The CDR3 contains 15 residues. Germline V gene lookup returns CDR1 LNHDA and CDR2 SQIVND (reference sequence). Researchers took RNA transcripts and amplified the TCR beta CDR3 regions from them. RT-PCR in the first round (using the HTBI primer set) targeted the TCR CDR3. TCRdb processed the multiplex PCR reads anew with MiXCR; each CDR3 protein has one entry. The repertoire includes 450,000 to 500,000 distinct CDR3 sequences, 20% to 25% of them detected once, and 45% to 55% sits in the top ten. Findings of the study overall: Most clonotypes expanded in thyroid above 0.001 were likewise present in blood. A model using 13 V-J features told ophthalmopathy apart from stable hyperthyroidism.

The source of this sequence is a woman aged 70 to 79 with Graves' ophthalmopathy. Input material: blood. V usage is TRBV19 and J usage is TRBJ1-3; no clear D. The CDR3 spells CASTSRYLSGNTIYF. CDR3 DNA: TGTGCCAGTACGAGTCGTTACCTCTCGGGAAATACCATATATTTT.